A selection of T cell receptor beta chains follows, all from one sample in a study of blood T cell repertoires in COVID-19. Data came from immunoSEQ multiplex PCR; TCRdb stores just in-frame clones and leaves some out. The sample has more than 85,000 clones, roughly 80% seen once. Source material: peripheral blood. These receptor sequences come from an elderly woman with acute or convalescent COVID-19. Each CDR3 is given without its conserved first and last residue. A row's size may be missing; if present it is once, few, many or a size class.

clone_size v_call cdr3_aa
once TRBV7-2 ASSSGRQGSNEKLF
- TRBV28 ASSLVALSTDTQY
- TRBV2 ASSVQGVGSEAF
many TRBV7-6 ASSLSGNTEAF
once TRBV7-9 ASSPGHGEKLF
- TRBV27 ASGTGTGGHRELF
- TRBV7-2 ASSLASGLAIDTQY
- TRBV29-1 SASSVQGRRAYEQY
- TRBV11-3 ASSEAGDETQY
- TRBV2 ASSDEAGGTDTQY
many TRBV11-2 ASSRTSGSQNTGELF
- TRBV5-4 ASSSGLAGDTGELF
- TRBV10-3 AISDYGSAEAF
- TRBV24-1 ATSWTGWNEQF
- TRBV9 ASTQREAPNTGELF
- TRBV11-3 ASSPRDRGEAEAF
- TRBV7-9 ASTPSVDQETQY
- TRBV5-6 ASSLWLGAPSTDTQY
- TRBV7-8 ASSLLGGWEAF
- TRBV29-1 SVISSGSSYEQY
- TRBV6-5 ASTGTTSYEQY
- TRBV18 ASSSGGVNEQF
- TRBV9 ASSVVPVPTYEQY
- TRBV5-4 ASSLGPGELPYNEQF
- TRBV3-1/TRBV3-2 ASSRPDRDTGELF
- TRBV28 ASSPQRGLSGANVLT
- TRBV5-4 ASSLAASTDTQY
- TRBV5-1 ASSLAARGAGGYNEQF
- TRBV2 ASSIVAGANVLT
- TRBV15 ATSTPSGANTEAF
- TRBV19 ASSADRSSYNSPLH
- TRBV10-2 ASKGGGNTGELF
once TRBV7-9 ASSRGGTDAGGTQY
- TRBV11-2 ASSFPGLATNTGELF
- TRBV11-3 ASSAGTGKGPNTEAF
few TRBV14 ASSQIMNTEAF
- TRBV6-5 ASSYSRGEKLF
- TRBV5-1 ASSLERVGNTEAF
- TRBV27 ASSLRLAGDTQY
few TRBV19 ASRGGTNQPQH
- TRBV27 ASSPSGTVSTDTQY
few TRBV4-2 ASSPSGAQGHTQY
- TRBV19 ASRPLAGGYNEQF
few TRBV20-1 SALLSGRWF
few TRBV19 ASTPYQGAARETQY
many TRBV25-1 ASRGTGAPYEQY
- TRBV29-1 SGEGLAGRTDTQY
- TRBV4-2 ASSQLAESSYEQY
- TRBV6-5 ASSSEGGWNNEQF
- TRBV11-2 ASSLTGGGEKLF
- TRBV7-2 ASSLFSSNADTQY